Many counts were recorded for the clone carrying this T cell receptor beta chain. Its specificity is unknown. The sample comes from a study of human T cells and chemical hapten exposure. Regarding the study as a whole: Following DPC sensitization, TCRs present above 1 in 1000 frequency showed no change.

TCRdb independently ran MiXCR on the RACE reads; one entry per CDR3 protein. Counted here are more than 90,000 distinct CDR3 sequences, approximately 10% occurring once; the ten biggest clones make up approximately 3.3%. CDR1 is SGHDT, CDR2 YYEEEE, per germline. CDR3 length equals 13 residues. With 3 bases clipped from V and 7 bases from J, the junction kept 6 bases outside the gene matches. This sample's time point: patch test 2, 6 weeks after DPC sensitization. The treatment is: therapeutic diphenylcyclopropenone sensitization with weekly scalp DPC. Unfractionated whole blood yielded the extracted total RNA.

The sequence was collected from a woman between 40 and 55 years old with alopecia areata. Some clones in this sample may be carry-over from other donors' samples. The material sequenced was whole blood, taken in connection with sensitization to the hapten diphenylcyclopropenone (DPC). The gene calls are TRBV5-6 and TRBJ1-1; 7 bases fit TRBD1. The CDR3 nucleotides read TGTGCCAGCAGCTCGTTGACAGGGTTTGAAGCTTTCTTT. It yields the protein CASSSLTGFEAFF.